This T cell receptor beta chain was documented in a study of cytomegalovirus exposure and HLA in healthy donors. The PCR was carried out with 60 Vbeta primers and 13 Jbeta primers. Assay: immunoSEQ multiplex PCR; the TCRdb copy retains only in-frame clones and omits some. The sample lists roughly 120,000 clones, 79% occurring once. General study findings and limits: Listed as cytomegalovirus-associated were over 150 TCR beta chains. Within the data, a cluster of highly shared sequence variants was likely a sequencing artifact. Of the V segments, some could not be distinguished, including TRBV6-2 and TRBV6-3, and were excluded.

Concerning this clone itself: The antigen is undetermined.

This CDR3 region has 15 residues. Germline V lookup: CDR1 SGHTA, CDR2 FQGNSA. The V end lost 5 bases, the J end lost 7 bases, and 15 bases lay between the germline ends. The chain combines TRBV7-2 with TRBJ1-6; possible D gene TRBD1, 5 bases. The specimen sequenced was PBMCs. The receptor was isolated from a man aged 25 to 45 in good health and CMV-seropositive. The CDR3 sequence is CASSMMTAQNSPLHF. Here the CDR3 DNA reads TGTGCCAGCAGCATGATGACAGCTCAGAATTCACCCCTCCACTTT.